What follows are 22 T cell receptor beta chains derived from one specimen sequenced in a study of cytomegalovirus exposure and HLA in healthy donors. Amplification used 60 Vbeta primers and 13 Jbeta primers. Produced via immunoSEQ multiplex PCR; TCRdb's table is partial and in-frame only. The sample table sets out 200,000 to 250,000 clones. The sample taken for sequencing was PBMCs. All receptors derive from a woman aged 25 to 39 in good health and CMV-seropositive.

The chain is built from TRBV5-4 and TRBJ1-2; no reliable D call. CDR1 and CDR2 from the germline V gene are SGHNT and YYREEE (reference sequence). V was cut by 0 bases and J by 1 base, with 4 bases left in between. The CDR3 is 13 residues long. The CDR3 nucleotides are TGTGCCAGCAGCTTGGACAGTAACTATGGCTACACCTTC. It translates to CASSLDSNYGYTF.

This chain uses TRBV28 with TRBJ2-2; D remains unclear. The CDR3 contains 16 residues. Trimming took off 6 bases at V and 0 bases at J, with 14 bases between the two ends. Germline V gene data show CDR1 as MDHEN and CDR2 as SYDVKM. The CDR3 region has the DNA TGTGCCAGCAGGGTCGAGACGGGTTCGAACACCGGGGAGCTGTTTTTT. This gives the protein CASRVETGSNTGELFF.

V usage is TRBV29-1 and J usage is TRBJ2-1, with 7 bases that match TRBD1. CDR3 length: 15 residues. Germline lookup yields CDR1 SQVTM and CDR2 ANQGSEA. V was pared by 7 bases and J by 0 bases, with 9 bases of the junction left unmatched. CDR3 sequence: CSGPGQMDSYNEQFF. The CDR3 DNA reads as TGCAGCGGACCGGGACAGATGGACTCCTACAATGAGCAGTTCTTC.

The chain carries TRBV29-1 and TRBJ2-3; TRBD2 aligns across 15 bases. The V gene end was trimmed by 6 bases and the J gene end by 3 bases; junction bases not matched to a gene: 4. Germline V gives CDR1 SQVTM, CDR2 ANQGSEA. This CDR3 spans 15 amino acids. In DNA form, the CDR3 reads TGCAGCGTAGGGACTAGCGGGGGGTTAACAGATACGCAGTATTTT. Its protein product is CSVGTSGGLTDTQYF.

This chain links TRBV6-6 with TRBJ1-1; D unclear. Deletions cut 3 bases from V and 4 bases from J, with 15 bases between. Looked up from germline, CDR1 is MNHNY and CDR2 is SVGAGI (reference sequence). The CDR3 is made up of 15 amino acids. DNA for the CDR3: TGTGCCAGCAGTTATGGGAGTTTAAGGAGCACTGAAGCTTTCTTT. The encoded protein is CASSYGSLRSTEAFF.

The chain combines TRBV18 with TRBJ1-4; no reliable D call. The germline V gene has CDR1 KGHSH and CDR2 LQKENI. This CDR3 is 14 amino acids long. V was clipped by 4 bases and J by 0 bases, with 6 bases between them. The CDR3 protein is CASSRTPTNEKLFF. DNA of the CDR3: TGTGCCAGCTCACGTACACCAACTAATGAAAAACTGTTTTTT.

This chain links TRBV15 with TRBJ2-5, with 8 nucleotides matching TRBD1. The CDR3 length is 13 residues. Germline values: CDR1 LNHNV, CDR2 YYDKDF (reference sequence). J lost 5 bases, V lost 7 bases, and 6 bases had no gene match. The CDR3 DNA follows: TGTGCCACCACCCTTGGACAGGGCGAGACCCAGTACTTC. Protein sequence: CATTLGQGETQYF.

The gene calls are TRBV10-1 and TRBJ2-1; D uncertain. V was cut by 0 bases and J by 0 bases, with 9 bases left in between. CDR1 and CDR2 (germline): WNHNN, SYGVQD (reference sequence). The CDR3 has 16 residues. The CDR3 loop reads CASSESAASSYNEQFF. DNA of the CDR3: TGCGCCAGCAGTGAGTCGGCAGCGAGCTCCTACAATGAGCAGTTCTTC.

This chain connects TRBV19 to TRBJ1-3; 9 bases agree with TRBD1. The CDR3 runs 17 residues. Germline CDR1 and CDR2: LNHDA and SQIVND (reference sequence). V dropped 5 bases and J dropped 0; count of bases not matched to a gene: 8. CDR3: CASSLTGGPFSGNTIYF. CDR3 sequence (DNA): TGTGCCAGTAGTTTGACAGGGGGACCGTTCTCTGGAAACACCATATATTTT.

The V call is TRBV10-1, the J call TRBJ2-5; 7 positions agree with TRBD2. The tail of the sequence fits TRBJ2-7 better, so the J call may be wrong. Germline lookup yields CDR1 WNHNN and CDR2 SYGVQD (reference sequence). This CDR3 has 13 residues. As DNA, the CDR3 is TGCGCCAGCAGTGCGGGGGGCTCCTACGAGCAGTACTTC. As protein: CASSAGGSYEQYF.

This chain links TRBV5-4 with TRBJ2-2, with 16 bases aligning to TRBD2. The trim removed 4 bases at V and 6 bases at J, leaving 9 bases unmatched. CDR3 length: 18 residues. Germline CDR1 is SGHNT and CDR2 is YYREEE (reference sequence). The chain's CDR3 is CASSAPGTSGGAAGELFF. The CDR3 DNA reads TGTGCCAGCAGCGCACCCGGGACTAGCGGGGGGGCCGCCGGGGAGCTGTTTTTT.

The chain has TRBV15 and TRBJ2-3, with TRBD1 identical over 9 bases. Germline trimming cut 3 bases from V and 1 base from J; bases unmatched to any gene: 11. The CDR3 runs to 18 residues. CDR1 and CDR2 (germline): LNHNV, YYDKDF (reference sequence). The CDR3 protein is CATSSSDRGLFGTDTQYF. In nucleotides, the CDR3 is TGTGCCACCAGCAGTTCGGACAGGGGACTCTTTGGCACAGATACGCAGTATTTT.

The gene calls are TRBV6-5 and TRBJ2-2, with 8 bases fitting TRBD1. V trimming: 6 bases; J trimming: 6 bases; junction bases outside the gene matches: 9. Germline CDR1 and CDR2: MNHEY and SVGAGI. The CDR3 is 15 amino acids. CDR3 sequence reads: CASSPEDRAAGELFF. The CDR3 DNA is TGTGCCAGCAGCCCTGAGGACAGGGCGGCCGGGGAGCTGTTTTTT.

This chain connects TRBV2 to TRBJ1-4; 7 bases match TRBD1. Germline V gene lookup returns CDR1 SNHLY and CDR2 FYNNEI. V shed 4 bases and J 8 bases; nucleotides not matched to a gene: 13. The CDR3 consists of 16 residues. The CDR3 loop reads CASSALDRESGEKLFF. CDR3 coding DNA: TGTGCCAGCAGTGCTCTCGACAGGGAAAGCGGGGAAAAACTGTTTTTT.

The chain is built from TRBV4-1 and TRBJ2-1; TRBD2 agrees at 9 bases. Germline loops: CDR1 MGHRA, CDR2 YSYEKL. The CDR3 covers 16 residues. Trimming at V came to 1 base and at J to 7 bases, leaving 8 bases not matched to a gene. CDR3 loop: CASSQVRAGGANEQFF. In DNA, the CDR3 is TGCGCCAGCAGCCAAGTAAGGGCGGGAGGGGCTAATGAGCAGTTCTTC.

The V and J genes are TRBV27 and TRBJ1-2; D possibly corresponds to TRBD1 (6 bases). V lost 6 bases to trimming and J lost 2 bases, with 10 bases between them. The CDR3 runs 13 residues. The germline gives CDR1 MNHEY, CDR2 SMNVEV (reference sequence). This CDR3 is CASSPDRNYGYTF. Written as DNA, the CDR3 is TGTGCCAGCAGCCCCGACAGGAACTATGGCTACACCTTC.

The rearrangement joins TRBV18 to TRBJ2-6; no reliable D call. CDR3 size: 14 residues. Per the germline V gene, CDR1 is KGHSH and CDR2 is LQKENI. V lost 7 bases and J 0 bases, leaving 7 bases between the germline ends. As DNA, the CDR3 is TGTGCCAGCTTACAAAACTCTGGGGCCAACGTCCTGACTTTC. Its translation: CASLQNSGANVLTF.

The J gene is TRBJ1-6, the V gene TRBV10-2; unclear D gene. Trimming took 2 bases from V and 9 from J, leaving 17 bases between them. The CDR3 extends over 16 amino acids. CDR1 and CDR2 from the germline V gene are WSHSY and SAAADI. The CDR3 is CASSESRAGGGSPLHF. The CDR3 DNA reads TGCGCCAGCAGTGAGAGTCGGGCAGGTGGAGGTTCACCCCTCCACTTT.

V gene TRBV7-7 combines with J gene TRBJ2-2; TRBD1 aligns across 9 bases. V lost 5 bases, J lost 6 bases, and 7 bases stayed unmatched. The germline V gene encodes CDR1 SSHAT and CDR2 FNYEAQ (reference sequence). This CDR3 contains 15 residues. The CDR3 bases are TGTGCCAGCAGCCGGGACAGGGATCCCGCCGGGGAGCTGTTTTTT. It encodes CASSRDRDPAGELFF. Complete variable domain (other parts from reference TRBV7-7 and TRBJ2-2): GAGVSQSPRYKVTKRGQDVTLRCDPISSHATLYWYQQALGQGPEFLTYFNYEAQPDKSGLPSDRFSAERPEGSISTLTIQRTEQRDSAMYRCASSRDRDPAGELFFGEGSRLTVL.

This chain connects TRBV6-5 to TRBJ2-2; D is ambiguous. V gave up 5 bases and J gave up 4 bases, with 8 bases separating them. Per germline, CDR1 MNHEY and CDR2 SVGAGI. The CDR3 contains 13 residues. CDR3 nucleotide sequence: TGTGCCAGCAGTGTTAAATCCACCGGGGAGCTGTTTTTT. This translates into CASSVKSTGELFF.

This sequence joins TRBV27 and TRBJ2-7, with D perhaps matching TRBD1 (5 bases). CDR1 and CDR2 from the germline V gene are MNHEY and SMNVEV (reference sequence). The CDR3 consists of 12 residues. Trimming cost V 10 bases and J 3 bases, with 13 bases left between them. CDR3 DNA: TGTGCCACCAGGACACTCGACTACGAGCAGTACTTC. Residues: CATRTLDYEQYF.

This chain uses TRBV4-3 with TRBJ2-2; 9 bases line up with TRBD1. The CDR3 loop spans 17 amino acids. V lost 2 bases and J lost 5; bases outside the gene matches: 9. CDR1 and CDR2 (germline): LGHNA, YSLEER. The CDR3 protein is CASSQRAGQGRTGELFF. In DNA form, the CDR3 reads TGCGCCAGCAGCCAACGCGCTGGACAGGGGCGAACCGGGGAGCTGTTTTTT.